The 6 T cell receptor beta chains reported below all come from one sample, sequenced in a study of blood T cells in healthy people across ages. A second 7 to 11 cycle PCR used barcoded and J-beta primers. TCRdb redid the calling of the 5' RACE reads with MiXCR, one entry per CDR3 protein. The data hold over a million distinct CDR3 sequences, with around 43% observed a single time. Sequencing was carried out using blood. The source of these receptors is a woman in her sixties or seventies in good health.

The rearrangement links TRBV28 to TRBJ2-1, with D possibly TRBD2 on 7 matching bases. Per the germline V gene, CDR1 is MDHEN and CDR2 is SYDVKM. V lost 3 bases, J lost 7 bases, and 16 bases lay in between. This CDR3 is 15 amino acids long. The CDR3 here is CASSFAGAPLNEQFF. For the CDR3, the DNA is TGTGCCAGCAGTTTTGCGGGGGCCCCCCTTAATGAGCAGTTCTTC.

This clonotype was counted between two and nine times. This rearrangement joins TRBV6-6 to TRBJ1-1, with 7 positions matching TRBD1. This CDR3 has 13 residues. The germline gives CDR1 MNHNY, CDR2 SVGAGI (reference sequence). J was trimmed by 5 bases and V by 8 bases; bases with no gene match: 8. CDR3 amino acids: CASSIPGGTEAFF. Written as DNA, the CDR3 is TGTGCCAGCTCCATACCAGGGGGTACTGAAGCTTTCTTT.

This chain links TRBV6-5 with TRBJ2-4, with 9 bases fitting TRBD2. Gene TRBJ2-5 matches the end of the DNA better, so the J call may be wrong. CDR1 MNHEY and CDR2 SVGAGI come from the germline V gene. The CDR3 loop spans 16 amino acids. The CDR3 protein is CASSLFGTSLVETQYF. The CDR3 region has the DNA TGTGCCAGCAGTTTATTTGGGACTAGCCTCGTAGAGACCCAGTACTTC.

About this clonotype itself: This sequence may be a read error, since a much larger clone differs from it by one base. The chain links TRBV7-7 to TRBJ2-1, with unresolved D. Germline V gene sequence: CDR1 SSHAT, CDR2 FNYEAQ (reference sequence). The ends were cut back, 5 bases at V and 5 bases at J, with 10 bases in the middle. This CDR3 region has 13 residues. The CDR3 region has the DNA TGTGCCAGCAGCCCACAATTACACAATGAGCAGTTCTTC. Translating it yields CASSPQLHNEQFF.

The V call is TRBV30, the J call TRBJ2-7; D is possibly TRBD1 (5 bases). CDR3 length equals 14 residues. V was shortened by 2 bases and J by 3 bases, with 14 bases between the two germline ends. Germline-derived CDR1 and CDR2 are GTSNPN and SVGIG (reference sequence). The CDR3: CAWSWLQAGYEQYF. The CDR3 DNA is TGTGCCTGGAGTTGGCTACAGGCTGGCTACGAGCAGTACTTC.

In regard to this clonotype: Mismatch with germline at one junction end may stem from a read error. J is TRBJ2-7 and V is TRBV11-2; D is possibly TRBD1 (6 bases). The length of the CDR3 is 16 residues. Germline CDR1 reads SGHAT; CDR2 reads FQNNGV. The chain's CDR3 is CVSSFLTGIDRYEQYF. The CDR3 DNA reads as TGTGTCAGCAGCTTCTTAACAGGGATCGATCGGTACGAGCAGTACTTC. Variable domain in full (rest from reference TRBV11-2 and TRBJ2-7): EAGVAQSPRYKIIEKRQSVAFWCNPISGHATLYWYQQILGQGPKLLIQFQNNGVVDDSQLPKDRFSAERLKGVDSTLKIQPAKLEDSAVYLCVSSFLTGIDRYEQYFGPGTRLTVT.